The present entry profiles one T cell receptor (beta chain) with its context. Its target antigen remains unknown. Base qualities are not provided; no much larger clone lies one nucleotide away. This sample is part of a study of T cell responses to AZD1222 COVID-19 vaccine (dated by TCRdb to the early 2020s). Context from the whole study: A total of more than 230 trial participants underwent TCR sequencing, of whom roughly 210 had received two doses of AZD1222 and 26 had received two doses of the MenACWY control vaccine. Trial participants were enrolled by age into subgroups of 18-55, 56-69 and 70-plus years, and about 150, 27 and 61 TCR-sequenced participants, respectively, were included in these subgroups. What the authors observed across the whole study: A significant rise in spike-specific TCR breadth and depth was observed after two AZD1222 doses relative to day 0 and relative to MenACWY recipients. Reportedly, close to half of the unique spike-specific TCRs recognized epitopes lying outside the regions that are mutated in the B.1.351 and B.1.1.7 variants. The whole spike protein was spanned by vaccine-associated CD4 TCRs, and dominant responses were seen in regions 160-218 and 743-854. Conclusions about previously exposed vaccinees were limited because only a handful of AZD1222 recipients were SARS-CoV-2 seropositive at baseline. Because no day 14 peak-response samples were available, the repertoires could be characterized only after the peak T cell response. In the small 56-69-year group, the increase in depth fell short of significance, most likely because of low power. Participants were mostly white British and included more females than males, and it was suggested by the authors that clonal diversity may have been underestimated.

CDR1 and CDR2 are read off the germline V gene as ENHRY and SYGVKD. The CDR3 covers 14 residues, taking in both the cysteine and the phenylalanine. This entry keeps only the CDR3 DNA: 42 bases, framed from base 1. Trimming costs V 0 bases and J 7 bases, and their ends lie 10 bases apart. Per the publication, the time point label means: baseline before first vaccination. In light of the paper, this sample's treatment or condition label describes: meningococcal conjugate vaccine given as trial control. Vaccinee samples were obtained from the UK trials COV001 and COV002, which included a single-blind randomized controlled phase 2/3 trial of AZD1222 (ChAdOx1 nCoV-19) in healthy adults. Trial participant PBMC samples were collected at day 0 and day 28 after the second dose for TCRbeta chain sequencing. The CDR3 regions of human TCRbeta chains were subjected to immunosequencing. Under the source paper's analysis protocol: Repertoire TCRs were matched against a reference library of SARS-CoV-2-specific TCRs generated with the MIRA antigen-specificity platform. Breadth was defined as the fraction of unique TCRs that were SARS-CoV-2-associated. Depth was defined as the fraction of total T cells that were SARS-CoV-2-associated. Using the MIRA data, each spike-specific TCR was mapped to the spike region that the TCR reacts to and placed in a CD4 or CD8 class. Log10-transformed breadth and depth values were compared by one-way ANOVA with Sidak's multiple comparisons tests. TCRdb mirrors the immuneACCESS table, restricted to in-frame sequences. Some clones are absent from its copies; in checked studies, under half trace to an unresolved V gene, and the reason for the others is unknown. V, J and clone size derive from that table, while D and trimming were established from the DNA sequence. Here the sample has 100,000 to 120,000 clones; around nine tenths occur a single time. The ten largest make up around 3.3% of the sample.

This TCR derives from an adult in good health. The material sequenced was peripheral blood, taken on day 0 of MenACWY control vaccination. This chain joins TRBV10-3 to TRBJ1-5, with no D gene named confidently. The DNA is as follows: TGTGCCATCAGTGAGTCGAAGGGTGACCAGCCCCAGCATTTT. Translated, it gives CAISESKGDQPQHF.